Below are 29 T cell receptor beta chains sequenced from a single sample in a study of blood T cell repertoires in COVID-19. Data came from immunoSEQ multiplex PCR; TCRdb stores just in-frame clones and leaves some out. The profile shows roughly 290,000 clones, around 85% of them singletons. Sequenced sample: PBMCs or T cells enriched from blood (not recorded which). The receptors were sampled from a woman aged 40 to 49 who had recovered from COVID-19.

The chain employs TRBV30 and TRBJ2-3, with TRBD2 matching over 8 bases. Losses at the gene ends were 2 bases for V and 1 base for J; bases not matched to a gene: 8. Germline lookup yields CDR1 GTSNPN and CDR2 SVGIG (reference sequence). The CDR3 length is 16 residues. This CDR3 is CAWSRSGRYRTDTQYF. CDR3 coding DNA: TGTGCCTGGAGTAGGAGCGGGAGATATCGCACAGATACGCAGTATTTT.

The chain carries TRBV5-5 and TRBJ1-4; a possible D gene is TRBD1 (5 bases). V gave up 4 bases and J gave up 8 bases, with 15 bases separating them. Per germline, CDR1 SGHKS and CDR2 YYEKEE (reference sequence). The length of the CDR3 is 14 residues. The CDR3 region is CASSPDSLGEKLFF. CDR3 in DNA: TGTGCCAGCAGCCCAGACAGTTTGGGCGAAAAACTGTTTTTT.

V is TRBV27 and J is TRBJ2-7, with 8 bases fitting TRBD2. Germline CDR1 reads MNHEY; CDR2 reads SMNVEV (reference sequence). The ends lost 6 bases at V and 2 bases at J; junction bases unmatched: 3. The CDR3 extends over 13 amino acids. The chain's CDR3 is CASRVAGPYEQYF. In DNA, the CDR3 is TGTGCCAGCAGAGTAGCGGGGCCCTACGAGCAGTACTTC.

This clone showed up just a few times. The CDR3 DNA reads TGTGCCAGCAGCTTCGGACAGGGCTCCTACGAGCAGTACTTC. Translated, it gives CASSFGQGSYEQYF. The chain joins TRBV7-9 to TRBJ2-7, with 8 bases that match TRBD1. The V gene end was trimmed by 3 bases and the J gene end by 0 bases; junction bases not matched to a gene: 1. Germline assignment: CDR1 SEHNR and CDR2 FQNEAQ (reference sequence). The length of the CDR3 is 14 residues.

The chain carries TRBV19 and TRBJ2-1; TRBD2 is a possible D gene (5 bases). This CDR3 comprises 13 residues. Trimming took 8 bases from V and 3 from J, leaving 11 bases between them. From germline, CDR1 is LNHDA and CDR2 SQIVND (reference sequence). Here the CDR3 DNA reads TGTGCCAGTGCTGGGAGCCGCTACAATGAGCAGTTCTTC. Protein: CASAGSRYNEQFF.

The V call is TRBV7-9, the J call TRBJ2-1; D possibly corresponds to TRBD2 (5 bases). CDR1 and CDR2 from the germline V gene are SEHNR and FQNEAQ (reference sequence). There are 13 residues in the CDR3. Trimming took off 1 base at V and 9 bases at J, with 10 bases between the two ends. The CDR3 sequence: CASSLGLAREQFF. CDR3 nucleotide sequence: TGTGCCAGCAGCTTAGGATTAGCGCGTGAGCAGTTCTTC.

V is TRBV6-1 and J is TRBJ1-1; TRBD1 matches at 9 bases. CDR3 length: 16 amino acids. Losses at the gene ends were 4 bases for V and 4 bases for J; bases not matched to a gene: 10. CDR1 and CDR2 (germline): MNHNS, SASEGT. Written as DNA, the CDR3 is TGTGCCAGCAGTGGATACATACAGGGGGCGGGCACTGAAGCTTTCTTT. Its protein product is CASSGYIQGAGTEAFF.

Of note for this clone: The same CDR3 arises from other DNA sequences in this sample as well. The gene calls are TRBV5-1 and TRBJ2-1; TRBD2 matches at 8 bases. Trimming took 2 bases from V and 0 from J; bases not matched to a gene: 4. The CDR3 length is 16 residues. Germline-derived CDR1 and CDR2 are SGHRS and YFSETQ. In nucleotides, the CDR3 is TGCGCCAGCAGCTTCACTAGCGGAAGCTCCTACAATGAGCAGTTCTTC. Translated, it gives CASSFTSGSSYNEQFF.

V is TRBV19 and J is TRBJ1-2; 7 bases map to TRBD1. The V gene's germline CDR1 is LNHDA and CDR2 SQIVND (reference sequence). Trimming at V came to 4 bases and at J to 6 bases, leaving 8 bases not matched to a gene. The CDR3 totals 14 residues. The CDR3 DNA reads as TGTGCCAGTAGTACTGGACGACAGGGTGATGGCTACACCTTC. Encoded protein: CASSTGRQGDGYTF. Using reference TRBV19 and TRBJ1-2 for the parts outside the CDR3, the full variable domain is DGGITQSPKYLFRKEGQNVTLSCEQNLNHDAMYWYRQDPGQGLRLIYYSQIVNDFQKGDIAEGYSVSREKKESFPLTVTSAQKNPTAFYLCASSTGRQGDGYTFGSGTRLTVV.

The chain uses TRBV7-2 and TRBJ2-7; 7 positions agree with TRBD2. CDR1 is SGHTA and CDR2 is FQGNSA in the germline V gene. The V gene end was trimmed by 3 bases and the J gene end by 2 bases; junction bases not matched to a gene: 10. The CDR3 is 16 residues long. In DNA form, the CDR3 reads TGTGCCAGCAGCTTGGCCTCATCGGGGGGAACCTACGAGCAGTACTTC. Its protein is CASSLASSGGTYEQYF.

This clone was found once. The CDR3 DNA follows: TGTGCAACCCGGGGGGCGAGCACAGATACGCAGTATTTT. It yields the protein CATRGASTDTQYF. V and J are TRBV7-2 and TRBJ2-3; a possible D gene is TRBD2 (7 bases). The CDR3 has 13 residues. Germline V lookup: CDR1 SGHTA, CDR2 FQGNSA.

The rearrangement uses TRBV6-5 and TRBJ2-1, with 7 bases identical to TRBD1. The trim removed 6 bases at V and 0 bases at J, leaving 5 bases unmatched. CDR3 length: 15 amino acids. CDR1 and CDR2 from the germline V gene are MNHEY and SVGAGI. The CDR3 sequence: CASRADRSSYNEQFF. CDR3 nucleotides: TGTGCCAGCAGAGCGGACAGGAGCTCCTACAATGAGCAGTTCTTC.

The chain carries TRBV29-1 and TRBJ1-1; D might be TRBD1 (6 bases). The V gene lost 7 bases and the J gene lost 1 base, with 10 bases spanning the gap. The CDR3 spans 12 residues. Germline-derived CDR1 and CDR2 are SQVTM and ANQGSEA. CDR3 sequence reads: CSAGTQNTEAFF. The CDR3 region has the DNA TGCAGCGCCGGGACACAGAACACTGAAGCTTTCTTT.

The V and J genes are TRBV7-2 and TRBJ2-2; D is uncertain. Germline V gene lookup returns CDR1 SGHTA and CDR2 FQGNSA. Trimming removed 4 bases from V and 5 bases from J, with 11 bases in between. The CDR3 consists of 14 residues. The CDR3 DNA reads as TGTGCCAGCAGCTCGCCTCTACGTACCGGGGAGCTGTTTTTT. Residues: CASSSPLRTGELFF.

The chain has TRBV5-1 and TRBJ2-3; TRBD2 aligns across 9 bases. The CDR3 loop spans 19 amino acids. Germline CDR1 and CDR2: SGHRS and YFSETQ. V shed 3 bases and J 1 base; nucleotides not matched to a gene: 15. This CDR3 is CASSSVAGVSGSGTDTQYF. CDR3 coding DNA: TGCGCCAGCAGCTCGGTAGCGGGAGTATCGGGGAGCGGCACAGATACGCAGTATTTT.

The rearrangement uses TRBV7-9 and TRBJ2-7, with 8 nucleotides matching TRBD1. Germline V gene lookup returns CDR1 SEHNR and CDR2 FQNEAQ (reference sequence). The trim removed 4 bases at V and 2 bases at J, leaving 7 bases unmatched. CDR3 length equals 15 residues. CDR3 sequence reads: CASSYDTGQAYEQYF. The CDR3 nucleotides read TGTGCCAGCAGCTACGATACGGGACAGGCCTACGAGCAGTACTTC.

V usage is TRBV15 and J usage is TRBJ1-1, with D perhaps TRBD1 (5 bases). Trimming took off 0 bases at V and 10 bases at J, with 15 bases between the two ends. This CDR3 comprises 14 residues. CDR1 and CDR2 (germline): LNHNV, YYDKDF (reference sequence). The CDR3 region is CATSRDRVLVRAFF. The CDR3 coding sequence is TGTGCCACCAGCAGAGACAGGGTTTTAGTACGAGCTTTCTTT.

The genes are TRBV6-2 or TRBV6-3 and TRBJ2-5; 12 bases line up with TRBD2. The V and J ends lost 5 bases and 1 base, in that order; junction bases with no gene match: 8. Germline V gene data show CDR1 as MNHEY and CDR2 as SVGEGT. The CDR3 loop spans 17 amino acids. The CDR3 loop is CASSPGGLAGFQETQYF. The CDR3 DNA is TGTGCCAGCAGTCCCGGGGGACTAGCGGGCTTCCAAGAGACCCAGTACTTC.

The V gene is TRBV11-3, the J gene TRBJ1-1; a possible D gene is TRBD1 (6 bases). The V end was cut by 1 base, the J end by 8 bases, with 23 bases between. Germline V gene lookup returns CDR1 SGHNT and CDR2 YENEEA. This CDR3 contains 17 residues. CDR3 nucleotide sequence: TGTGCCAGCAGCTTAGCTCATTGGGGAAACTACAGGGCCGAAGCTTTCTTT. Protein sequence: CASSLAHWGNYRAEAFF.

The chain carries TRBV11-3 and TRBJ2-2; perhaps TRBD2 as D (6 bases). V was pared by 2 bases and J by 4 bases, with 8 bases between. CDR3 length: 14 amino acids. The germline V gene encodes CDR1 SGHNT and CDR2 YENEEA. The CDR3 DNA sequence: TGTGCCAGCAGCTTACCGACTAGCACCGGGGAGCTGTTTTTT. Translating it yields CASSLPTSTGELFF.

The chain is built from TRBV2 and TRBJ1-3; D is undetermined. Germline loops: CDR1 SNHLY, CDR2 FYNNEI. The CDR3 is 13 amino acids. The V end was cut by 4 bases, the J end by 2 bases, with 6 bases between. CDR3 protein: CASSGRAGNTIYF. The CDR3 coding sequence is TGTGCCAGCAGTGGTCGGGCTGGAAACACCATATATTTT.

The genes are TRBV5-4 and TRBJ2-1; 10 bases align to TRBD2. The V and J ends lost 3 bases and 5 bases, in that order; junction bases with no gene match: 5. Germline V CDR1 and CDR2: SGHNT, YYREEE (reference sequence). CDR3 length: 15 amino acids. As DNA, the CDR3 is TGTGCCAGCAGCTACGGGACTAGCGAAAACAATGAGCAGTTCTTC. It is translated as CASSYGTSENNEQFF. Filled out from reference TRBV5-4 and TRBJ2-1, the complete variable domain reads ETGVTQSPTHLIKTRGQQVTLRCSSQSGHNTVSWYQQALGQGPQFIFQYYREEENGRGNFPPRFSGLQFPNYSSELNVNALELDDSALYLCASSYGTSENNEQFFGPGTRLTVL.

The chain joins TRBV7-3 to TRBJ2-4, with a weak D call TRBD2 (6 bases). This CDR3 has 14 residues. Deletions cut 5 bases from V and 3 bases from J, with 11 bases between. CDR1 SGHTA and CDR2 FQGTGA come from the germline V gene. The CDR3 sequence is CASSPTGGKNIQYF. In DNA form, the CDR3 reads TGTGCCAGCAGCCCCACCGGGGGCAAAAACATTCAGTACTTC.

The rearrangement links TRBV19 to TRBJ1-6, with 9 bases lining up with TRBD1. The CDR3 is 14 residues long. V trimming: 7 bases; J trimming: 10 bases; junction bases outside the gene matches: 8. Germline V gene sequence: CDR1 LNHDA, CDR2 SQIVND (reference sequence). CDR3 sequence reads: CASKDRDRESPLHF. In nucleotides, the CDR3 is TGTGCCAGTAAAGACCGGGACAGGGAATCACCCCTCCACTTT.

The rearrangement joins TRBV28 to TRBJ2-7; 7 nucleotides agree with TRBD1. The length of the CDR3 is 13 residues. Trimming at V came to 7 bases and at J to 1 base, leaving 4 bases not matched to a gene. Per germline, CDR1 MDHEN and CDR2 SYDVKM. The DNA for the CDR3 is TGTGCCAGCAACCGACAGGGATCCTACGAGCAGTACTTC. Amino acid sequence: CASNRQGSYEQYF.

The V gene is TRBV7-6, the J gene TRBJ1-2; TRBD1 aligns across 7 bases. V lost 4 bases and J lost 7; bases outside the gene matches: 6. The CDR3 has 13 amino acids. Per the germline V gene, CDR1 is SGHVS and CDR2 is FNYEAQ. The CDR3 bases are TGTGCCAGCAGCTCAGACAGGGTTTCTGGCTACACCTTC. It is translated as CASSSDRVSGYTF.

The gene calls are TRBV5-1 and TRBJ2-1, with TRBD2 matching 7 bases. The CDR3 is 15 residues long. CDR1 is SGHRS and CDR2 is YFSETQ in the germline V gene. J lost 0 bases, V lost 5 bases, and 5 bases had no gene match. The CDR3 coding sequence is TGCGCCAGCAGGATGGGAGGGAGCTCCTACAATGAGCAGTTCTTC. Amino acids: CASRMGGSSYNEQFF.

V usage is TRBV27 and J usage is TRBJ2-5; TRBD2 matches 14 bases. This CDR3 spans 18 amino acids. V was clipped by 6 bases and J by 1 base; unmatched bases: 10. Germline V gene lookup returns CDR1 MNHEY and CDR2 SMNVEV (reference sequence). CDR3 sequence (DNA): TGTGCCAGCAGATCCTCCGGGACTAGCGGGAGTCCCCAAGAGACCCAGTACTTC. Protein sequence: CASRSSGTSGSPQETQYF.

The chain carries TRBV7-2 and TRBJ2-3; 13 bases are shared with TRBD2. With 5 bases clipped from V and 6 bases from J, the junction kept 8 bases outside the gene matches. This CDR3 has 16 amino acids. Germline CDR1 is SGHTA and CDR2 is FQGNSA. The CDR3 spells CASSPGTSGIRDTQYF. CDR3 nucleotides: TGTGCCAGCAGCCCCGGGACTAGCGGGATTCGGGATACGCAGTATTTT.